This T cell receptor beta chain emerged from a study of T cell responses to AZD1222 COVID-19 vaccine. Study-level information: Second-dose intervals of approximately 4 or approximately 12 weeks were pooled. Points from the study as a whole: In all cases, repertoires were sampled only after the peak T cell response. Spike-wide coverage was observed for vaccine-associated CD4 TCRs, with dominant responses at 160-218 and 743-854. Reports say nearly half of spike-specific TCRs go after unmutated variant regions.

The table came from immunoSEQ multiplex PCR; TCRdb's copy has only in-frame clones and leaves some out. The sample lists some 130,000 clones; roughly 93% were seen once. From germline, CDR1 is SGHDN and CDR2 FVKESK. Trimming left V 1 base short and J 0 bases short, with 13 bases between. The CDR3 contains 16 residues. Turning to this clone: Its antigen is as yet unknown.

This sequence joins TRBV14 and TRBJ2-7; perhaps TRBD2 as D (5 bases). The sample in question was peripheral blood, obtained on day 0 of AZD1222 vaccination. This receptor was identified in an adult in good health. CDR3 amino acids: CASSQVKAESSYEQYF. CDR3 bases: TGTGCCAGCAGCCAAGTTAAAGCGGAGAGCTCCTACGAGCAGTACTTC.